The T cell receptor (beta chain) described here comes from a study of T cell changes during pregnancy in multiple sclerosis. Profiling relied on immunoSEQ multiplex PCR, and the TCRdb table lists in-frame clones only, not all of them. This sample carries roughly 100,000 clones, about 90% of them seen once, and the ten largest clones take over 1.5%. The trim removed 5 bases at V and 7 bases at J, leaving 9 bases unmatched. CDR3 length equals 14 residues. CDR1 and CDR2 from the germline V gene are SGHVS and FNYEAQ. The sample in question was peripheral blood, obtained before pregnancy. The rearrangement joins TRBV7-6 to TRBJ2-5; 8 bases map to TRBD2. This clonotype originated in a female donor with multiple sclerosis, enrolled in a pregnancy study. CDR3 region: CASSRGGLDGTQYF. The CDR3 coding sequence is TGTGCCAGCAGCCGGGGGGGCCTTGATGGGACCCAGTACTTC.